This T cell receptor beta chain was sequenced during a study of T cell responses to AZD1222 COVID-19 vaccine. Germline CDR1 reads GTSNPN; CDR2 reads SVGIG (reference sequence). The V segment lost 1 base and the J segment 6 bases; nucleotides outside the gene matches: 4. The CDR3 contains 15 residues. The method was immunoSEQ multiplex PCR; TCRdb's version includes in-frame clones alone and lacks a portion of them. The sample yields 120,000 to 150,000 clones, under 95% seen once. The J gene is TRBJ2-2, the V gene TRBV30; 11 bases line up with TRBD1. The material was peripheral blood, obtained on day 0 of AZD1222 vaccination. The receptor's source is an adult in good health. This CDR3 reads CAWSDWTGGSGELFF. The CDR3 DNA follows: TGTGCCTGGAGTGACTGGACAGGGGGCTCCGGGGAGCTGTTTTTT. Drawing the rest from reference TRBV30 and TRBJ2-2, the complete variable domain is SQTIHQWPATLVQPVGSPLSLECTVEGTSNPNLYWYRQAAGRGLQLLFYSVGIGQISSEVPQNLSASRPQDRQFILSSKKLLLSDSGFYLCAWSDWTGGSGELFFGEGSRLTVL.